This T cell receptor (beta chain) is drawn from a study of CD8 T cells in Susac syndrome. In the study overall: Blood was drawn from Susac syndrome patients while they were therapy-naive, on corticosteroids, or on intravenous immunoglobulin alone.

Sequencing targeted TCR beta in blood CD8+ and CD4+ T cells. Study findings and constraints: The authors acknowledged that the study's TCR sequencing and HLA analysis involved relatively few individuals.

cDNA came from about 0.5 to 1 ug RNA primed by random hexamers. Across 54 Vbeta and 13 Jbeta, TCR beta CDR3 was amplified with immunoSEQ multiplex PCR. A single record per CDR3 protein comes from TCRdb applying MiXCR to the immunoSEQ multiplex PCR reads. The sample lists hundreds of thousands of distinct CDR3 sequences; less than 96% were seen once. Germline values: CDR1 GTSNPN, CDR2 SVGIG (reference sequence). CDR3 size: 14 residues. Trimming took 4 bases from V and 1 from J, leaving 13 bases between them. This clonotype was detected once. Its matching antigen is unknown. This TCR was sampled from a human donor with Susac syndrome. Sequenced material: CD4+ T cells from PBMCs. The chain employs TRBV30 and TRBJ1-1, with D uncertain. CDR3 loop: CAWTLGVPNTEAFF. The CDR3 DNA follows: TGTGCCTGGACCCTTGGCGTCCCGAACACTGAAGCTTTCTTT. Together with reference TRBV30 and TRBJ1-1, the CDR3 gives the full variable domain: SQTIHQWPATLVQPVGSPLSLECTVEGTSNPNLYWYRQAAGRGLQLLFYSVGIGQISSEVPQNLSASRPQDRQFILSSKKLLLSDSGFYLCAWTLGVPNTEAFFGQGTRLTVV.